The clone carrying this TCR beta chain came up many times. What it binds is unknown. This sample is part of a study of T cells after yellow fever vaccination. Study-level points and caveats: A secondary response was less intense yet reached its peak sooner, at day 5 versus 15. Post-booster reappearance was seen for most primary-vaccination clones (about 96% CD4, 85% to 90% CD8). Repertoires sorted by FACS could include abundant clonotypes that are contaminants from the bulk population.

This CDR3 has 13 amino acids. The V end lost 3 bases, the J end lost 1 base, and 6 bases lay between the germline ends. Template switching with 5'RACE generated the TCR cDNA and added a universal primer site and UMIs. TCRdb called the 5' RACE reads again in MiXCR, with one record for every CDR3 protein. The sample contains 150,000 to 200,000 distinct CDR3 sequences, roughly 6.2% of which appear only once. The rearrangement uses TRBV12-3 or TRBV12-4 and TRBJ1-1; the D is unclear. The sample here was CD4+ T cells sorted from PBMCs, taken on the day of the first yellow fever vaccination. The sequence was obtained from a man aged 18 to 35 who received the YFV17D yellow fever vaccine. CDR3 amino acids: CASSFSANTEAFF. The CDR3 DNA is TGTGCCAGCAGTTTCTCGGCGAACACTGAAGCTTTCTTT.